These T cell receptor beta chains were read from a single sample in a study of CD8+ T cells in alopecia areata. Libraries were prepared by immunoSEQ multiplex PCR; TCRdb keeps only in-frame clonotypes and omits some of them. The sample includes tens of thousands of clones, just over 50% of them seen just once. Sequencing was performed on NKG2D-high CD8+ T cells sorted from blood. The origin of the receptors is a human donor with alopecia areata. Both conserved end residues are part of each CDR3. Each record gives: CDR3 length, D gene, clone size, V gene, J gene, CDR3 DNA, CDR3 protein. The D gene is left open where the match is weak. Size is stated for part of the rows, as once, few or many counts, or as a class when the clone is expanded.

length: 12; D: .; size: .; V: TRBV7-9; J: TRBJ1-1; DNA: TGTGCCAGCAGCCCCCAAGGGACTGAAGCTTTCTTT; CDR3: CASSPQGTEAFF
length: 15; D: .; size: .; V: TRBV25-1; J: TRBJ2-2; DNA: TGTGCCAGCAGTGTTGGGAGGTTGGACACCGGGGAGCTGTTTTTT; CDR3: CASSVGRLDTGELFF
length: 12; D: .; size: .; V: TRBV29-1; J: TRBJ2-7; DNA: TGCAGCGTTGGCTCAGGGGCCTACGAGCAGTACTTC; CDR3: CSVGSGAYEQYF
length: 13; D: TRBD1; size: .; V: TRBV29-1; J: TRBJ2-5; DNA: TGCAGCGTTCCGGGACAGGGGTCATTGGCCCAGTACTTC; CDR3: CSVPGQGSLAQYF
length: 14; D: .; size: few; V: TRBV28; J: TRBJ2-1; DNA: TGTGCCAGCAGTTTATCTGCCTCGTACAATGAGCAGTTCTTC; CDR3: CASSLSASYNEQFF
length: 14; D: .; size: .; V: TRBV29-1; J: TRBJ2-1; DNA: TGCAGCGTTGTGGGGCGGGACCGAAGGAATGAGCAGTTCTTC; CDR3: CSVVGRDRRNEQFF
length: 15; D: .; size: .; V: TRBV6-5; J: TRBJ1-5; DNA: TGTGCCAGCAAGAGCCGGGAGGGGGGGGTTCAGCCCCAGCATTTT; CDR3: CASKSREGGVQPQHF
length: 14; D: .; size: few; V: TRBV5-1; J: TRBJ1-1; DNA: TGCGCCAGCAGCTTGGCAGGTGGGAACACTGAAGCTTTCTTT; CDR3: CASSLAGGNTEAFF
length: 15; D: TRBD1; size: .; V: TRBV6-1; J: TRBJ1-1; DNA: TGTGCCAGCAGACACTGGACAGGGGAGAACACTGAAGCTTTCTTT; CDR3: CASRHWTGENTEAFF
length: 12; D: .; size: .; V: TRBV9; J: TRBJ1-2; DNA: TGTGCCAGCAGCGCATACAGCTATGGCTACACCTTC; CDR3: CASSAYSYGYTF
length: 18; D: TRBD2; size: .; V: TRBV29-1; J: TRBJ2-2; DNA: TGCAGCGCCGCAGGCCCCGCCAGCGGGAGTACGTACACCGGGGAGCTGTTTTTT; CDR3: CSAAGPASGSTYTGELFF
length: 15; D: .; size: .; V: TRBV14; J: TRBJ1-2; DNA: TGTGCCAGCAGCCAAGATCTGGGCAGTAACTATGGCTACACCTTC; CDR3: CASSQDLGSNYGYTF
length: 10; D: .; size: .; V: TRBV30; J: TRBJ1-1; DNA: TGTGCCTGGAGTGGGCTTGAAGCTTTCTTT; CDR3: CAWSGLEAFF
length: 15; D: .; size: few; V: TRBV7-9; J: TRBJ2-5; DNA: TGTGCCAGCAGCTCGCCTCTAGGTGGATTAGAGACCCAGTACTTC; CDR3: CASSSPLGGLETQYF
length: 14; D: .; size: few; V: TRBV5-1; J: TRBJ1-6; DNA: TGCGCCAGCAGCTTGGTTAGGGATAATTCACCCCTCCACTTT; CDR3: CASSLVRDNSPLHF
length: 16; D: TRBD2; size: few; V: TRBV7-9; J: TRBJ2-1; DNA: TGTGCCAGCAGCTTGGTTGTTCAGCGGGGGGGTACTGAGCAGTTCTTC; CDR3: CASSLVVQRGGTEQFF
length: 13; D: TRBD2; size: few; V: TRBV28; J: TRBJ2-1; DNA: TGTGCCAGCAGTTCCGGGACTAGCGTAGAGCAGTTCTTC; CDR3: CASSSGTSVEQFF
length: 13; D: .; size: few; V: TRBV7-2; J: TRBJ1-4; DNA: TGTGCCAGCAGCTTTGGGGACGTTGAAAAACTGTTTTTT; CDR3: CASSFGDVEKLFF
length: 15; D: .; size: .; V: TRBV2; J: TRBJ2-6; DNA: TGTGCCAGCAGTCCCTGGGGGTGGGCCGCGAACGTCCTGACTTTC; CDR3: CASSPWGWAANVLTF
length: 11; D: .; size: .; V: TRBV27; J: TRBJ2-3; DNA: TGTGCCAGCAGTTTGCAAGATACGCAGTATTTT; CDR3: CASSLQDTQYF
length: 12; D: .; size: .; V: TRBV5-1; J: TRBJ2-5; DNA: TGCGCCAGCAGCTTGAACGGGGAGACCCAGTACTTC; CDR3: CASSLNGETQYF
length: 12; D: TRBD1; size: .; V: TRBV25-1; J: TRBJ2-1; DNA: TGTGCCAGTGGACAGGCCACTTATGATGCGTTCTTC; CDR3: CASGQATYDAFF
length: 13; D: .; size: .; V: TRBV11-2; J: TRBJ2-5; DNA: TGTGCCAGCAGCTTAGCCCATCGGGAGACCCAGTACTTC; CDR3: CASSLAHRETQYF
length: 17; D: .; size: .; V: TRBV15; J: TRBJ2-5; DNA: TGTGCCACCAATAGCCAGGGCGCGACGGTCCCACAAGAGACCCAGTACTTC; CDR3: CATNSQGATVPQETQYF
length: 12; D: .; size: .; V: TRBV27; J: TRBJ2-2; DNA: TGTGCCAGCAGTTCAGGGACCGGGGAGCTGTTTTTT; CDR3: CASSSGTGELFF
length: 14; D: .; size: .; V: TRBV14; J: TRBJ2-1; DNA: TGTGCCAGCAGCCAAGGACCCCTAATGGATGAGCAGTTCTTC; CDR3: CASSQGPLMDEQFF
length: 11; D: .; size: .; V: TRBV27; J: TRBJ2-5; DNA: TGTGCCAGCAGTGAGGGAGAGACCCAGTACTTC; CDR3: CASSEGETQYF
length: 13; D: .; size: .; V: TRBV29-1; J: TRBJ2-7; DNA: TGCAGCGTTGATGATGCAGGGAACTACGAGCAGTACTTC; CDR3: CSVDDAGNYEQYF
length: 17; D: .; size: once; V: TRBV7-9; J: TRBJ2-7; DNA: TGTGCCAGCAGCTTGGGGCCCCAGGTGGGAGGCACCTACGAGCAGTACTTC; CDR3: CASSLGPQVGGTYEQYF
length: 15; D: .; size: few; V: TRBV29-1; J: TRBJ1-2; DNA: TGCAGCGTTGAAGATGTCGGCGTAGCTAACTATGGCTACACCTTC; CDR3: CSVEDVGVANYGYTF
length: 12; D: .; size: .; V: TRBV19; J: TRBJ2-3; DNA: TGTGCCAGTAGTTACGGGTCCGATACGCAGTATTTT; CDR3: CASSYGSDTQYF
length: 15; D: .; size: .; V: TRBV10-3; J: TRBJ2-6; DNA: TGTGCCATCAGCCTACTTAGCTCTGGGGCCAACGTCCTGACTTTC; CDR3: CAISLLSSGANVLTF
length: 15; D: TRBD1; size: .; V: TRBV4-1; J: TRBJ1-2; DNA: TGCGCCAGCAGCCAAGGGTCCGGGACAGTTTATGGCTACACCTTC; CDR3: CASSQGSGTVYGYTF
length: 15; D: TRBD1; size: few; V: TRBV29-1; J: TRBJ1-1; DNA: TGCAGCGTTGATGGACAGGGCGGACTGGATACTGAAGCTTTCTTT; CDR3: CSVDGQGGLDTEAFF
length: 14; D: .; size: .; V: TRBV7-6; J: TRBJ2-5; DNA: TGTGCCAGCAGCTTAGAGTGGGATGGAGAGACCCAGTACTTC; CDR3: CASSLEWDGETQYF
length: 16; D: .; size: few; V: TRBV7-9; J: TRBJ2-3; DNA: TGTGCCAGCAGCCATCCCGCCGATCAGGGCACAGATACGCAGTATTTT; CDR3: CASSHPADQGTDTQYF
length: 14; D: TRBD1; size: few; V: TRBV29-1; J: TRBJ2-5; DNA: TGCAGCGTTGAGACAGGGGGCCGGGGAGAGACCCAGTACTTC; CDR3: CSVETGGRGETQYF
length: 16; D: .; size: .; V: TRBV7-8; J: TRBJ2-1; DNA: TGTGCCAGCGTAAGGGTGATTGGAGCGGAGGACAATGAGCAGTTCTTC; CDR3: CASVRVIGAEDNEQFF
length: 11; D: .; size: .; V: TRBV29-1; J: TRBJ1-1; DNA: TGCAGCGTTGTTGGTGGGGCTGAAGCTTTCTTT; CDR3: CSVVGGAEAFF
length: 15; D: .; size: many; V: TRBV7-2; J: TRBJ2-5; DNA: TGTGCCAGCAGCTTAAGTATCCGGGAACAAGAGACCCAGTACTTC; CDR3: CASSLSIREQETQYF